This note documents a single T cell receptor beta chain sequence. The data stem from a study of Ad26.COV2.S vaccination and SARS-CoV-2 variants. Indicated treatment: over 15 received Ad26.COV2.S at low or high dose, single or two shots; roughly 5 received placebo; per-sample allocation not given. At day 63 after the first vaccine or placebo injection, samples were drawn. This person who donated was an adult of 18-55 years in Boston. An Ad26 vector that expressed Wuhan-strain SARS-CoV-2 spike constituted the vaccine. Here immunoSEQ multiplex PCR was the method, and the copy in TCRdb shows in-frame clones only, minus some. The sample consists of more than 300,000 clones, around 84% of them appearing once. There are 13 residues in the CDR3. CDR1 is SGDLS and CDR2 is YYNGEE in the germline V gene. The V and J ends lost 4 bases and 3 bases respectively, with 10 bases between them.

Material: peripheral blood, obtained in a trial of Ad26.COV2.S vaccine versus placebo. The TCR was taken from a person between 18 and 65 years old who received the Ad26.COV2.S COVID-19 vaccine or a placebo. This chain joins TRBV9 and TRBJ1-1; TRBD1 might be the D (6 bases). Written as DNA, the CDR3 is TGTGCCAGCAGCCAGGGGACCTACACTGAAGCTTTCTTT. Amino acid sequence: CASSQGTYTEAFF.